This T cell receptor beta chain was recovered during a study of blood T cells in healthy people across ages. The study's findings and limits: Significant beta diversity loss was already apparent by age approximately 37, declining roughly linearly. Researchers said unsorted PBMCs prevented a conclusive naive versus antigen-experienced comparison.

A word on this clonotype: The antigen is undetermined.

Primed by a sample-barcoded 5' primer and a J-beta primer mix, a second PCR proceeded for 7 to 11 cycles. One entry per CDR3 protein, called by TCRdb with MiXCR from the 5' RACE reads. The table lists some 880,000 distinct CDR3 sequences, around 34% of them singletons. The TCR was taken from a man aged 18 to 30 in good health. The source material was blood.

The CDR3 bases are TGTGCCAGCAGTTACTCTTTAGTAGCGGACTACAATGAGCAGTTCTTC. The encoded protein is CASSYSLVADYNEQFF. This chain links TRBV6-6 with TRBJ2-1, with TRBD2 as a possible D gene (6 bases). Germline assignment: CDR1 MNHNY and CDR2 SVGAGI (reference sequence). CDR3 length: 16 residues. V gave up 0 bases and J gave up 3 bases, with 12 bases separating them.